The next 4 T cell receptor beta chains were all read from a single sample in a study of neurological immune-mediated disorders. Time point reported: longitudinal time-point 2. Via MiXCR, TCRdb re-called the 5' RACE reads, giving one row per CDR3 protein. In the table there are fewer than 70,000 distinct CDR3 sequences, roughly 10% of which are singletons. Sequenced material: PBMCs. Receptor source: a man aged 25 to 40 in good health.

This clonotype was counted at least ten times. The rearrangement links TRBV5-1 to TRBJ2-7, with D maybe TRBD2 (6 bases). CDR1 is SGHRS, CDR2 YFSETQ, per germline. The V end lost 3 bases, the J end lost 5 bases, and 12 bases lay between the germline ends. CDR3 length: 13 amino acids. CDR3 bases: TGCGCCAGCAGCTGGGAGACTAGTGACGAGCAGTACTTC. It yields the protein CASSWETSDEQYF.

This clonotype came up many times. The V gene is TRBV25-1, the J gene TRBJ1-2; D unresolved. V shed 0 bases and J shed 2 bases, with 10 bases lying between them. Germline CDR1 reads MGHDK; CDR2 reads SYGVNS. This CDR3 comprises 15 residues. The CDR3 loop is CASSEYGLRNYGYTF. CDR3 in DNA: TGTGCCAGCAGTGAATACGGTCTCAGGAACTATGGCTACACCTTC.

This clonotype was counted ten times or more. V usage is TRBV10-3 and J usage is TRBJ2-2; maybe TRBD2 (5 bases). The CDR3 sequence is 14 residues long. Germline CDR1 reads ENHRY; CDR2 reads SYGVKD. V dropped 7 bases and J dropped 4 bases, with 13 bases sitting between them. CDR3 amino acids: CAINEAGTTGELFF. The CDR3, as DNA: TGTGCCATCAACGAGGCGGGCACCACCGGGGAGCTGTTTTTT.

This clonotype was detected many times. The genes are TRBV5-1 and TRBJ2-1, with TRBD2 matching 11 bases. Trimming took 0 bases from V and 4 from J; bases not matched to a gene: 3. The CDR3 contains 16 residues. Looked up from germline, CDR1 is SGHRS and CDR2 is YFSETQ. The CDR3 DNA reads TGCGCCAGCAGCTTGGCCGGGACTAGCGGTTACAATGAGCAGTTCTTC. This codes for CASSLAGTSGYNEQFF.